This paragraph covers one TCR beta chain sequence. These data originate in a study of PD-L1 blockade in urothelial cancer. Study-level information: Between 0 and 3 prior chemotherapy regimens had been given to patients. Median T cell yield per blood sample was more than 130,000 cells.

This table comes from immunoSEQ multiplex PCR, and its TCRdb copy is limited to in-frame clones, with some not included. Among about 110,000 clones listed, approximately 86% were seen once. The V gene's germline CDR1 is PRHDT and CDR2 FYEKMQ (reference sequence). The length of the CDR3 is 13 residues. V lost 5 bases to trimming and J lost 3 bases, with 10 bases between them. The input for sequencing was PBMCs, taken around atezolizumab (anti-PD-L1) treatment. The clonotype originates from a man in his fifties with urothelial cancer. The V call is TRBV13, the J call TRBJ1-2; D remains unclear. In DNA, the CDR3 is TGTGCCAGCAGCGCGAACCGGGACTATGGCTACACCTTC. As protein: CASSANRDYGYTF.